This T cell receptor beta chain was captured in a study of blood T cell repertoires in COVID-19. In the original analysis: Reference gene primer amplification gave nucleated cell count estimates. Sequencing used immunoSEQ multiplex PCR; TCRdb keeps in-frame clones, though not all of them. That table furnishes V, J and clone size, whereas the DNA furnished D and trimming. The repertoire has over 350,000 clones, 88% of them found once; the top ten carry 0.9% to 1%. Germline V gene data show CDR1 as MDHEN and CDR2 as SYDVKM. The J segment lost 5 bases and the V segment lost 6 bases, leaving 3 bases of the junction unmatched. CDR3 size: 13 residues. Each participant's cohort was designated according to participant-reported clinical history.

The sequencing input was PBMCs or T cells enriched from blood (not recorded which). V usage is TRBV28 and J usage is TRBJ2-7, with 11 nucleotides matching TRBD1. This receptor was identified in a woman aged 25 to 45 with acute COVID-19. CDR3 loop: CASSLDRGHEQYF. The DNA for the CDR3 is TGTGCCAGCAGCCTGGACAGGGGGCACGAGCAGTACTTC.